This T cell receptor (beta chain) was captured in a study of T cells in Graves' hyperthyroidism and ophthalmopathy. Study-wide findings and caveats: Most thyroid clonotypes expanded above 0.001 appeared in blood too.

On this clonotype itself: Its antigen is still unknown.

Newly diagnosed hyperthyroidism patients aged 18 to 65 years had disease lasting under 2 months. Researchers took RNA transcripts and amplified the TCR beta CDR3 regions from them. First-round RT-PCR targeting the TCR CDR3 was performed with the HTBI primer set. Each CDR3 protein gets one entry after TCRdb re-called the multiplex PCR reads with MiXCR. The data hold a few hundred thousand distinct CDR3 sequences, with 15% to 19% observed a single time. Trimming took 3 bases from V and 2 from J; bases not matched to a gene: 3. The CDR3 has 15 residues. Looked up from germline, CDR1 is MNHNS and CDR2 is SASEGT.

The TCR sequence derives from a woman under 30 with Graves' hyperthyroidism. Sample: blood. The V gene is TRBV6-1, the J gene TRBJ2-4; TRBD1 agrees at 8 bases. CDR3 residues: CASSEDRVSKNIQYF. The CDR3 nucleotides read TGTGCCAGCAGTGAGGACAGGGTGTCCAAAAACATTCAGTACTTC.